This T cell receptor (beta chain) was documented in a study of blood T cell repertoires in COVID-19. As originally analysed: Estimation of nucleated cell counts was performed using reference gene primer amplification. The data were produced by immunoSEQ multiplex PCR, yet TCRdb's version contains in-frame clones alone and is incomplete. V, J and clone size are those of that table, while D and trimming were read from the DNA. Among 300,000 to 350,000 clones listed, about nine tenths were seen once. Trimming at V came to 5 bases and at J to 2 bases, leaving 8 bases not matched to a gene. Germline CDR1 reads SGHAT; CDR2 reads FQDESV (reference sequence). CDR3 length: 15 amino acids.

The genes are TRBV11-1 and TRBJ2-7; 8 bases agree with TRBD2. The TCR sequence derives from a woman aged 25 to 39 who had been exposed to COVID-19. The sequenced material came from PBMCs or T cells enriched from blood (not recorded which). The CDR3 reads CASSRTAGGTYEQYF. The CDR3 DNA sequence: TGTGCCAGCAGCAGAACCGCGGGGGGCACCTACGAGCAGTACTTC.